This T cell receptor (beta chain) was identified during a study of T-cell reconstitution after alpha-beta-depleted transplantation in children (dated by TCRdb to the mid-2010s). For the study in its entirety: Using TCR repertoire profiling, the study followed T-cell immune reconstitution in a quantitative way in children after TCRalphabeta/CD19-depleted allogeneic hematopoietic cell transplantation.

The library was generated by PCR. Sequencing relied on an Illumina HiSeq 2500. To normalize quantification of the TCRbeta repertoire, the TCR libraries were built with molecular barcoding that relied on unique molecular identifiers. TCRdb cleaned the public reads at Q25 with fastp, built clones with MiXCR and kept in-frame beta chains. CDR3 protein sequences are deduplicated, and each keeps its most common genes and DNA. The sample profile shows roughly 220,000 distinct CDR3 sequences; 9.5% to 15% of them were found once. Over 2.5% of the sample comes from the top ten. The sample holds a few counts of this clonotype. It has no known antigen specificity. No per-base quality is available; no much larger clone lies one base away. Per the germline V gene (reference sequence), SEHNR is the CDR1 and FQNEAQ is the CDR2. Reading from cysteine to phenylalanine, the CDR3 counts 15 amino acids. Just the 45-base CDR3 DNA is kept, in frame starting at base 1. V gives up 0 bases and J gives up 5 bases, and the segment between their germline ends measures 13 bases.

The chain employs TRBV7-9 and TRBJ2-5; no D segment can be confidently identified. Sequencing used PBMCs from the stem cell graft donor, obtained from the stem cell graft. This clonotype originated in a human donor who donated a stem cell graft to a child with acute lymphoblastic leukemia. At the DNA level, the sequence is TGTGCCAGCAGCTTAGCGGCAGGCCGGAAGGAGACCCAGTACTTC. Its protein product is CASSLAAGRKETQYF.